This T cell receptor (beta chain) was captured by sequencing in a study of human thymus T cells (dated by TCRdb to the early 2020s). In terms of the full investigation: The study described the TCR alpha and beta repertoires in about eight infant thymus samples and a handful of matching peripheral blood samples. The cohort included about 6 male and two female infants, with donor ages spanning 7 to 244 days.

As concerns this clone: The clone's antigen remains unknown. Within one base of it there is no much larger clone, and no base qualities were kept.

TCRB and TCRAD loci were amplified from a standardized quantity of quality-controlled genomic DNA using the immunoSEQ multiplex PCR assay. The amplicons covered the V(D)J region and were long enough to include the CDR3 and to identify the V and J genes. Amplicon sequencing was performed on an Illumina platform through the commercial immunoSEQ service. Turning to the authors' computational methods: Primer bias and sequencing errors were corrected as previously described, and TCRAD and TCRB definitions were based on the IMGT database. Repertoires were analysed with immunoSEQ Analyzer 3.0 and VDJTools, covering basic statistics, V/J segment usage, diversity estimates, rarefaction and pairwise overlap. Chao1, ChaoE, Efron-Thisted, Shannon and inverse Simpson indices were used to estimate diversity, which was also estimated on datasets down-sampled to the smallest sample. For repertoire overlap, CDR3 nucleotide sequence, V gene and J gene had to match strictly, and clustering was done by Jaccard-based multidimensional scaling. TCRdb took over this immuneACCESS table, retaining in-frame rearrangements with V and J assigned. Such tables are incomplete; in checked studies, under half of the missing clones stem from an unresolved V gene, and the remainder is unexplained. That table supplies the V and J calls and clone size; D and trimming were determined from the DNA. The sample yields some 120,000 clones; about 93% were counted once. The ten largest clones take up more than 0.02% of the sample.

Thymus tissue was obtained as surgical resects removed during corrective cardiac surgery. Immunologically healthy infants undergoing open corrective cardiac surgery for congenital heart defects in Finland were used as donors. Thymocytes were mechanically released from the tissue and were stored as pellets of roughly 9-33 million cells at -70 degrees C. Genomic DNA was extracted from frozen cell pellets with a QIAsymphony instrument. Via the germline V gene, CDR1 is LGHNA and CDR2 YSLEER. Inclusive of the bounding cysteine and phenylalanine, the CDR3 is 15 residues long. The entry retains the CDR3 DNA only, 45 bases that are in frame from base 1. V ends up 3 bases short and J 1 base short, with an unmatched junction base count of 4. Beyond this particular receptor, the publication reports: Thymus samples yielded on average around 810,000 unique TCRB clonotypes, compared with around 91,000 from blood samples. The related research found that thymic TCR repertoires overlapped highly between unrelated individuals. V and J gene segment usage appeared biased in both thymic and peripheral blood repertoires.

The receptor chain draws on TRBV4-3 and TRBJ1-1, and TRBD1 matches 8 of the central bases. Sequencing used thymus tissue. This TCR derives from a boy under three years old with a congenital heart defect but otherwise immunologically healthy. The nucleotide sequence reads TGCGCCAGCAGCCAGGACGGACAGGGGAACACTGAAGCTTTCTTT. Its coded protein is CASSQDGQGNTEAFF.